This T cell receptor (beta chain) was recovered during a study of T cells after yellow fever vaccination. The study, taken as a whole, reports: Some clonotypes were seen in both the CD4 and the CD8 compartments. These made up a small share and likely arose from convergent recombination. Post-booster repertoires contained most primary-vaccination clones again (around 96% CD4, about 90% CD8). By day 5 rather than day 15, the secondary response had peaked, though it was weaker.

A note on this clonotype: The antigen remains unidentified.

Template switching by 5'RACE produced TCR cDNA, adding a universal primer site and UMIs. One entry per CDR3 protein results from TCRdb running MiXCR on the 5' RACE reads. The table shows 300,000 to 350,000 distinct CDR3 sequences, with roughly 8.3% occurring only once. Germline loops: CDR1 MGHRA, CDR2 YSYEKL. Trimming removed 3 bases from V and 3 bases from J; junction bases left unmatched: 20. CDR3 size: 21 residues. The receptor was derived from a young man who received the YFV17D yellow fever vaccine. The rearrangement links TRBV4-1 to TRBJ2-3; 11 bases match TRBD2. The input for sequencing was PBMCs, taken roughly 45 days after the first yellow fever vaccination. CDR3 amino acids: CASSHLLAGLAGGLVTDTQYF. The CDR3 DNA reads TGCGCCAGCAGCCACCTCCTCGCCGGGCTAGCGGGGGGACTGGTTACAGATACGCAGTATTTT.